The entry below gives a single TCR beta chain sequence along with its context. Its antigen is not yet known. Nothing much larger sits one base from this clone, and base qualities are not available. This record comes from a study of T cell changes during pregnancy in multiple sclerosis (dated 2019 in TCRdb). About the study as a whole: The study looked at changes in the T cell repertoire across pregnancy in women with multiple sclerosis.

Libraries were made using the immunoSEQ multiplex PCR assay. The table was pulled from immuneACCESS by TCRdb, which kept in-frame rearrangements only. Such tables lose some clones; where checked, under half of the loss comes from unresolved V genes, and the rest has no known cause. This sample comprises about 17,000 clones, 70% to 90% of them detected only once. In total, the top ten clones hold roughly 12% of the sample. Trimming removed 5 bases from V and 5 bases from J; the gene matches leave 6 bases unexplained. The CDR3 covers 14 residues, taking in both the cysteine and the phenylalanine. CDR3 DNA only is kept here, 42 bases in frame from base 1. CDR1 is given as MNHNS and CDR2 as SASEGT, both from the germline V gene.

The sequenced sample was CD8+ T cells from peripheral blood mononuclear cells, obtained after pregnancy. The TCR was taken from a female donor in good health, enrolled as a control in a pregnancy study. The V gene is TRBV6-1 and the J gene is TRBJ1-5; TRBD1 lines up with 7 middle nucleotides. The DNA sequence is given as TGTGCCAGCAGTCCCCGGGACAGCCATCAGCCCCAGCATTTT. Translation gives CASSPRDSHQPQHF.